This is a list of T cell receptor beta chains from one sample in a study of Graves' ophthalmopathy and Graves' hyperthyroidism. TCRdb fed the multiplex PCR reads into MiXCR, producing one record per CDR3 protein. The sample shows 200,000 to 300,000 distinct CDR3 sequences, around 42% of them seen only once. Material: peripheral blood. The origin of the receptors is an adult man with Graves' ophthalmopathy. Both conserved end residues are part of each CDR3. D genes are given only for firm matches. Some rows mark clone size as missing; the rest say once, few, many or name a class of expanded clone.

V,J,size,D,DNA,CDR3
TRBV2,TRBJ1-1,many,TRBD1,TGTGCCAGCAGGTACACAGGGGGCACTGAAGCTTTCTTT,CASRYTGGTEAFF
TRBV7-3,TRBJ2-7,once,-,TGTGCCAGCAGCTTCAACGTGGGGAGCTCCTACGAGCAGTACTTC,CASSFNVGSSYEQYF
TRBV28,TRBJ2-7,-,-,TGTGCCAGCAGTTATTCAGGGGGGTACGAGCAGTACTTC,CASSYSGGYEQYF
TRBV7-8,TRBJ2-2,few,-,TGTGCCAGCAGCTTATTTCAGGGACCGGGCGGGGAGCTGTTTTTT,CASSLFQGPGGELFF
TRBV7-2,TRBJ2-7,once,TRBD2,TGTGCCAGCAGCACGGAGCGGGGAGGAAACTACGAGCAGTACTTC,CASSTERGGNYEQYF
TRBV9,TRBJ1-6,-,-,TGTGCCAGCAGCGTAGAGTTCGGGCAGAATAATTCACCCCTCCACTTT,CASSVEFGQNNSPLHF
TRBV20-1,TRBJ1-4,-,-,TGCAGTGCTAGAGTGCTAGCGGGAACTAATGAAAAACTGTTTTTT,CSARVLAGTNEKLFF
TRBV7-9,TRBJ2-5,once,TRBD2,TGTGCCAGCACTGGACTAGACCAAGGGACCCAGTACTTC,CASTGLDQGTQYF
TRBV5-4,TRBJ2-7,-,TRBD2,TGTGCCAGCAGCTCACAACAGGGACTAGCGGGGGGCCAGCAGTACTTC,CASSSQQGLAGGQQYF
TRBV19,TRBJ2-2,-,-,TGTGCCAGTAGTATGAGTCTGGCGGGCCGAACCGGGGAGCTGTTTTTT,CASSMSLAGRTGELFF
TRBV19,TRBJ1-3,-,-,TGTGCCAGTAGTATGGGTTTTGGAAACACCATATATTTT,CASSMGFGNTIYF
TRBV9,TRBJ2-7,-,-,TGTGCCAGCAGCTTGTCCCAAAACTCCTACGAGCAGTACTTC,CASSLSQNSYEQYF
TRBV7-9,TRBJ2-5,-,TRBD2,TGTGCTAGCAGCCCGGGACTAGCGGGAGGGTGGGAGACCCAGTACTTC,CASSPGLAGGWETQYF
TRBV12-3/TRBV12-4,TRBJ2-2,-,-,TGTGCCAGCAGTTCCTCCGGGACCCCCGGGCAGGAGCTGTTTTTT,CASSSSGTPGQELFF
TRBV7-9,TRBJ1-2,-,-,TGTGCCAGCAGTGCAATAGCAGCCTCCTGGGGCTACACCTTC,CASSAIAASWGYTF
TRBV7-9,TRBJ1-4,-,-,TGTGCCAGCAGCTTTACTCGCGGGGGAGCCACAGGAAAACTGTTTTTT,CASSFTRGGATGKLFF
TRBV7-2,TRBJ2-5,-,-,TGCGCCAGCAGCCAAGCCATAACAGAAACCCAGTACTTC,CASSQAITETQYF
TRBV9,TRBJ1-2,-,-,TGTGCCAGCAGCACACCCGGGACCTCGACGGGCTACACCTTC,CASSTPGTSTGYTF
TRBV10-3,TRBJ2-7,-,TRBD1,TGTGCCATCAGTGAGTCACACACAGGGGGAGAGGACGAGCAGTACTTC,CAISESHTGGEDEQYF
TRBV19,TRBJ1-2,few,TRBD1,TGTGCCAGTATCCTGGACAGGAGCCTTCCCTATGGCTACACCTTC,CASILDRSLPYGYTF
TRBV12-3/TRBV12-4,TRBJ2-5,few,-,TGTGCCAGCAGTTTAGGGACCGGGACCCAGTACTTC,CASSLGTGTQYF
TRBV7-8,TRBJ2-5,few,-,TGTGCCAGCAGCTTAGGTCCGGGCATCCAAGAGACCCAGTACTTC,CASSLGPGIQETQYF
TRBV19,TRBJ1-1,-,-,TGTGCCAGTAGTGTACAGGAGGGGAGTGCTGAAGCTTTCTTT,CASSVQEGSAEAFF
TRBV19,TRBJ1-1,few,-,TGTGCCAGTAAGGACGTCAGGAACACTGAAGCTTTCTTT,CASKDVRNTEAFF
TRBV7-9,TRBJ1-5,few,TRBD1,TGTGCCAGCAGCCTTGGGACAGGAGGGCTTAATCAGCCCCAGCATTTT,CASSLGTGGLNQPQHF